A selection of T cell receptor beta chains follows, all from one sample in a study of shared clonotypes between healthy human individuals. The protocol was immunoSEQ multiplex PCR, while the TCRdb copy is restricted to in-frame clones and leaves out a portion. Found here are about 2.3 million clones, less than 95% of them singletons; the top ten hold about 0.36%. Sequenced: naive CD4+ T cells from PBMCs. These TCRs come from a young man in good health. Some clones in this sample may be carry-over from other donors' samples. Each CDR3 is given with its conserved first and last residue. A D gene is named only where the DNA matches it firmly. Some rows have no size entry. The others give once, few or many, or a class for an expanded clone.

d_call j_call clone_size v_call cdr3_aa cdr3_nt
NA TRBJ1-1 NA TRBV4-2 CASNRQENTEAFF TGTGCCAGCAACCGCCAAGAGAACACTGAAGCTTTCTTT
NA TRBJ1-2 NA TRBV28 CASSLRAGYGYTF TGTGCCAGCAGTTTAAGGGCAGGGTATGGCTACACCTTC
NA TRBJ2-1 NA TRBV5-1 CASSFPLSGESSYNEQFF TGCGCCAGCAGCTTCCCTCTGTCGGGGGAAAGCTCCTACAATGAGCAGTTCTTC
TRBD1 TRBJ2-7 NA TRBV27 CASSIRTGWGYEQYF TGTGCCAGCAGTATCCGGACAGGGTGGGGATACGAGCAGTACTTC
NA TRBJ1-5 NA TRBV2 CASTLSPAGTQPQHF TGTGCCAGCACCCTAAGCCCGGCAGGGACTCAGCCCCAGCATTTT
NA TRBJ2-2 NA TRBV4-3 CASSPGWDTGELFF TGCGCCAGCAGCCCGGGTTGGGACACCGGGGAGCTGTTTTTT
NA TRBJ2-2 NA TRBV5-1 CASSLDRSTGELFF TGCGCCAGCAGCTTGGACAGGAGCACCGGGGAGCTGTTTTTT
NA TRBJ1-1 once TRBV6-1 CASGREIHTEAFF TGTGCCAGCGGTCGAGAAATTCACACTGAAGCTTTCTTT
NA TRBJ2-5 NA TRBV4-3 CASSQDNRETQYF TGCGCCAGCAGCCAAGATAATCGGGAGACCCAGTACTTC
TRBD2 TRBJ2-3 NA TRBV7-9 CASGAGTDTQYF TGTGCCAGCGGAGCGGGAACAGATACGCAGTATTTT
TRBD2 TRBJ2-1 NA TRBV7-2 CASSRTSGSSYNEQFF TGTGCCAGCAGCCGGACTAGCGGGAGCTCCTACAATGAGCAGTTCTTC
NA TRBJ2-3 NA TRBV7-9 CASSPLSSTDTQYF TGTGCCAGCAGCCCCTTATCGAGCACAGATACGCAGTATTTT
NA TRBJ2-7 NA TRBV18 CASSPQGTTIGYEQYF TGTGCCAGCTCACCACAGGGTACCACTATCGGATACGAGCAGTACTTC
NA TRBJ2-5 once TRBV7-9 CASSLVGRGETQYF TGTGCCAGCAGCTTAGTCGGCAGAGGAGAGACCCAGTACTTC
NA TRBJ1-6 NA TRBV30 CAWTRMGGRRSPLHF TGTGCCTGGACTCGGATGGGAGGGAGGAGGTCACCCCTCCACTTT
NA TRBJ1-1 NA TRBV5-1 CASSLDGANTEAFF TGCGCCAGCAGCCTTGACGGAGCAAACACTGAAGCTTTCTTT
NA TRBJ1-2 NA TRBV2 CASRGEGAGTGYTF TGTGCCAGCAGGGGGGAAGGGGCAGGCACTGGCTACACCTTC
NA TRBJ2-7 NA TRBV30 CAWGRLGQGNEQYF TGTGCCTGGGGGCGCCTCGGTCAGGGTAACGAGCAGTACTTC
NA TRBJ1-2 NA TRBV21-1 CASSPDREALGYGYTF TGTGCCAGCAGCCCGGACAGGGAAGCCCTCGGCTATGGCTACACCTTC
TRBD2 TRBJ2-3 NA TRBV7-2 CASSASSGRPDTQYF TGTGCCAGCAGCGCTAGCAGCGGGAGGCCGGATACGCAGTATTTT
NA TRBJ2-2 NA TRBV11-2 CASSPITGANTGELFF TGTGCCAGCAGCCCTATTACGGGGGCGAACACCGGGGAGCTGTTTTTT
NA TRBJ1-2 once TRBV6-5 CASSYSMSPYGYTF TGTGCCAGCAGTTACTCGATGTCCCCCTATGGCTACACCTTC
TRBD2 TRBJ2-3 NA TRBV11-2 CASSFVGLARPSTDTQYF TGTGCCAGCAGCTTCGTGGGACTAGCGAGGCCTAGCACAGATACGCAGTATTTT
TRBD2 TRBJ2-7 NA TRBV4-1 CASSQTGLAGNEQYF TGCGCCAGCAGCCAAACCGGACTAGCGGGCAACGAGCAGTACTTC
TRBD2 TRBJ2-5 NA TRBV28 CASSEAGVVETQYF TGTGCCAGCTCCGAGGCGGGGGTTGTAGAGACCCAGTACTTC
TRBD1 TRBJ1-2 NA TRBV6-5 CASTDRSVGDYGYTF TGTGCCAGCACGGACAGGTCCGTAGGGGACTATGGCTACACCTTC
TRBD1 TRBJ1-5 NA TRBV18 CASSPDRANQPQHF TGTGCCAGCTCACCCGACAGGGCTAATCAGCCCCAGCATTTT
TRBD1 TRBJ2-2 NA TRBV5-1 CASRTGQGDTGELFF TGCGCCAGCAGAACCGGACAGGGGGACACCGGGGAGCTGTTTTTT
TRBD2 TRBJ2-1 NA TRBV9 CASSRDYSYNEQFF TGTGCCAGCAGCCGGGACTACTCCTACAATGAGCAGTTCTTC
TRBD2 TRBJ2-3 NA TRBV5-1 CASSLAASGSGTDTQYF TGCGCCAGCAGCTTGGCCGCTAGCGGGAGTGGGACAGATACGCAGTATTTT
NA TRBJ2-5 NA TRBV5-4 CASSVGPGETQYF TGTGCCAGCAGCGTGGGACCGGGAGAGACCCAGTACTTC
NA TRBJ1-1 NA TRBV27 CASSGWQDTEAFF TGTGCCAGCTCCGGGTGGCAGGACACTGAAGCTTTCTTT
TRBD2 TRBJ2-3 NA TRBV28 CASSTSYRGTLAGASTDTQYF TGTGCCAGCAGTACCTCTTACAGGGGCACCTTAGCGGGAGCGAGCACAGATACGCAGTATTTT
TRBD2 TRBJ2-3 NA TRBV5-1 CASGPDSGSSTDTQYF TGCGCCAGCGGACCAGATAGCGGGAGCAGCACAGATACGCAGTATTTT
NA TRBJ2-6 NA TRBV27 CASSRSGGANVLTF TGTGCCAGCAGCCGCTCGGGGGGGGCCAACGTCCTGACTTTC
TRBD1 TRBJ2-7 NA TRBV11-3 CASSQGAQYEQYF TGTGCCAGCAGTCAGGGGGCCCAGTACGAGCAGTACTTC
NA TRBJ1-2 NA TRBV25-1 CASSERAAGGYTF TGTGCCAGCAGTGAAAGGGCAGCGGGGGGCTACACCTTC